Listed here are 3 T cell receptor beta chains from one sample, sequenced in a study of control samples from healthy donors and cancer patients. Method: immunoSEQ multiplex PCR; TCRdb's copy keeps in-frame clones and lacks some. The table records about 84,000 clones, around 92% of them present only once. Input material: blood. Every receptor here comes from a man in his fifties in good health.

The chain joins TRBV7-2 to TRBJ1-1, with D possibly being TRBD1 (6 bases). Germline CDR1 is SGHTA and CDR2 is FQGNSA. V lost 2 bases to trimming and J lost 1 base, with 14 bases between them. This CDR3 spans 16 amino acids. The CDR3 protein is CASSLYGGRGNTEAFF. The CDR3 DNA reads TGTGCCAGCAGCTTATATGGGGGCCGGGGGAACACTGAAGCTTTCTTT.

The chain employs TRBV27 and TRBJ2-3; tentatively, D is TRBD1 (6 bases). V shed 2 bases and J shed 1 base, with 19 bases lying between them. The CDR3 contains 18 residues. Germline CDR1 MNHEY, CDR2 SMNVEV (reference sequence). CDR3 protein: CASSLRTGISLGTDTQYF. The CDR3 DNA reads as TGTGCCAGCAGTTTACGTACAGGGATAAGCCTTGGCACAGATACGCAGTATTTT.

The chain joins TRBV27 to TRBJ1-2; TRBD1 aligns across 12 bases. After removal of 7 bases from V and 2 bases from J, the junction contained 11 bases not matched to a gene. CDR1 is MNHEY and CDR2 is SMNVEV in the germline V gene (reference sequence). The CDR3 length is 17 residues. Here the CDR3 DNA reads TGTGCCAGCACGGTCAAGGGACAGGGGGCGTCCAACTATGGCTACACCTTC. Residues: CASTVKGQGASNYGYTF.